Below are 9 T cell receptor beta chains sequenced from a single sample in a study of blood T cells in healthy people across ages. Using a J-beta primer mix together with a sample-barcoded 5' primer, a second PCR was run for roughly 7 to 12 cycles. TCRdb analysed the 5' RACE reads with MiXCR anew, one entry per CDR3 protein. The sample lists roughly 680,000 distinct CDR3 sequences, roughly half occurring once. Sequencing was performed on blood. Every receptor here comes from a woman at least 80 years old in good health.

There are many counts of this clonotype. A junction end diverges from the germline sequence, so it may reflect a read error. The rearrangement links TRBV29-1 to TRBJ2-7; the D gene is possibly TRBD1 (7 bases). The germline V gene has CDR1 SQVTM and CDR2 ANQGSEA. CDR3 length: 14 amino acids. CDR3 sequence: CSVEVSRGAYEQYF. The DNA for the CDR3 is TGCAGCGTGGAAGTGAGCAGGGGGGCCTACGAGCAGTACTTC.

The rearrangement links TRBV5-6 to TRBJ2-1; 14 nucleotides agree with TRBD2. V was pared by 4 bases and J by 7 bases, with 7 bases of the junction left unmatched. The V gene's germline CDR1 is SGHDT and CDR2 YYEEEE. CDR3 length equals 16 residues. CDR3 coding DNA: TGTGCCAGCAGCCTGCGGGGGACTAGCGGGAGAAATGAGCAGTTCTTC. Translating it yields CASSLRGTSGRNEQFF.

This clonotype was seen repeatedly, ten times or more. The chain couples TRBV10-3 to TRBJ2-3, with 13 bases identical to TRBD2. The junction had 6 bases not matched to a gene; V was cut back by 9 bases and J by 6 bases. CDR3 length: 14 residues. CDR1 is ENHRY, CDR2 SYGVKD, per germline. CDR3 in DNA: TGTGCCATGGGGACTAGCGGGAATAAGGATACGCAGTATTTT. Its protein product is CAMGTSGNKDTQYF.

As DNA, the CDR3 is TGTGCCAGCAGTTTCTACCGTGGATATGGCTACACCTTC. Translating it yields CASSFYRGYGYTF. The chain has TRBV12-3 or TRBV12-4 and TRBJ1-2; D gene uncertain. Trimming took off 3 bases at V and 5 bases at J, with 10 bases between the two ends. This CDR3 contains 13 residues.

This clonotype showed up just once. V is TRBV7-9 and J is TRBJ1-3; possibly TRBD1 for D (6 bases). Germline V CDR1 and CDR2: SEHNR, FQNEAQ (reference sequence). This CDR3 has 18 amino acids. Between the trimmed V and J ends, which lost 7 bases and 4 bases, there was a span of 26 bases. Here the CDR3 reads CASTEARGKGLEGNTIYF. Here the CDR3 DNA reads TGTGCCAGCACAGAGGCGAGGGGGAAGGGGCTCGAGGGAAACACCATATATTTT.

This clonotype was recorded a few times. One base away lies a much larger clone, so this may be a sequencing read error. V and J are TRBV7-3 and TRBJ2-1; 8 bases fit TRBD1. The CDR3 extends over 14 amino acids. From germline, CDR1 is SGHTA and CDR2 FQGTGA. V shed 6 bases, J shed 7 bases, and the junction held 8 bases outside the gene matches. CDR3 residues: CASSLGTGMNEQFF. The CDR3 bases are TGTGCCAGCAGTCTTGGGACAGGTATGAATGAGCAGTTCTTC. The full variable domain, completed using reference TRBV7-3 and TRBJ2-1, is GAGVSQTPSNKVTEKGKYVELRCDPISGHTALYWYRQSLGQGPEFLIYFQGTGAADDSGLPNDRFFAVRPEGSVSTLKIQRTERGDSAVYLCASSLGTGMNEQFFGPGTRLTVL.

This clonotype was seen only a few times. The rearrangement joins TRBV20-1 to TRBJ2-1, with 11 bases that match TRBD2. The CDR3 contains 19 residues. Germline V gene sequence: CDR1 DFQATT, CDR2 SNEGSKA (reference sequence). Trimming at V came to 2 bases and at J to 3 bases, leaving 15 bases not matched to a gene. The CDR3 bases are TGCAGTGCTAGAAACCCAAGGCTAGCGGGGGGTGGGGACTACAATGAGCAGTTCTTC. It yields the protein CSARNPRLAGGGDYNEQFF.

This clonotype was detected many times. V and J are TRBV20-1 and TRBJ2-1, with D perhaps TRBD2 (5 bases). Trimming left V 6 bases short and J 0 bases short, with 9 bases between. This CDR3 is 13 amino acids long. The V gene's germline CDR1 is DFQATT and CDR2 SNEGSKA (reference sequence). In DNA, the CDR3 is TGCAGTGCCCCGGGGAGCTCCTACAATGAGCAGTTCTTC. The encoded protein is CSAPGSSYNEQFF.

This clonotype was observed many times. The chain links TRBV11-1 to TRBJ2-5; D not certain. V was cut by 1 base and J by 1 base, with 10 bases left in between. This CDR3 is built from 15 residues. Germline loops: CDR1 SGHAT, CDR2 FQDESV (reference sequence). The CDR3 sequence is CASSLGQTVQETQYF. CDR3 DNA sequence: TGTGCCAGCAGCTTAGGACAAACCGTCCAAGAGACCCAGTACTTC.